Detailed here is one T cell receptor (beta chain). The data were taken from a study of shared clonotypes between healthy human individuals. With V trimmed by 6 bases and J by 7 bases, 4 bases remained unmatched. Germline V gene lookup returns CDR1 WNHNN and CDR2 SYGVQD (reference sequence). The CDR3 is 14 amino acids. The data were produced by immunoSEQ multiplex PCR, yet TCRdb's version contains in-frame clones alone and is incomplete. Of some 1,100,000 clones in the sample, roughly 74% were seen once. Sequencing input: memory CD4+ T cells from PBMCs. As to subset: CD45RA-negative fraction. The sequence was collected from a man between 18 and 35 years old in good health. Some clones in this sample may be carry-over from other donors' samples. The V gene is TRBV10-1, the J gene TRBJ2-2; 11 nucleotides align to TRBD1. The CDR3 DNA reads TGCGCCAGCAGCGGACAGGGGGCGATCGGGGAGCTGTTTTTT. This codes for CASSGQGAIGELFF.